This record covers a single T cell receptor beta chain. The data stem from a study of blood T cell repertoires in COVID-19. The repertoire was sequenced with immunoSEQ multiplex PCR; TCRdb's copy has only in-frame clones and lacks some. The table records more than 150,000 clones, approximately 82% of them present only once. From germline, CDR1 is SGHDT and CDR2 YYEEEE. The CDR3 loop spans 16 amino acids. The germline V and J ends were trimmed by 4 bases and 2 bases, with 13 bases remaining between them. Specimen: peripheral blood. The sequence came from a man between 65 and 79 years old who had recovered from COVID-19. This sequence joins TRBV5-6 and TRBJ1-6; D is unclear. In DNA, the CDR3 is TGTGCCAGCAGCATAAAGAGGAACCCCTATAATTCACCCCTCCACTTT. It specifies CASSIKRNPYNSPLHF.